These 15 T cell receptor beta chains were all obtained from the same sample, sequenced in a study of shared clonotypes between healthy human individuals. The protocol was immunoSEQ multiplex PCR, while the TCRdb copy is restricted to in-frame clones and leaves out a portion. The repertoire holds 2 million to 2.5 million clones, with 90% to 97% as singletons. The sequenced material came from naive CD4+ T cells sorted from blood. This sample's subset: CD45RA+ positively selected. The receptors shown here come from a man aged 18 to 35 in good health.

This clone has a single count. This chain joins TRBV7-9 and TRBJ2-7; 9 bases map to TRBD1. With V trimmed by 0 bases and J by 0 bases, 3 bases remained unmatched. The germline V gene has CDR1 SEHNR and CDR2 FQNEAQ (reference sequence). There are 16 residues in the CDR3. CDR3 sequence: CASSLAWTGVSYEQYF. For the CDR3, the DNA is TGTGCCAGCAGCTTAGCCTGGACAGGGGTCTCCTACGAGCAGTACTTC.

The chain employs TRBV18 and TRBJ1-2; D may be TRBD1 (6 bases). The ends were cut back, 2 bases at V and 8 bases at J, with 15 bases in the middle. Germline CDR1 is KGHSH and CDR2 is LQKENI. The CDR3 runs to 14 residues. The CDR3 here is CASSPTDQGTGYTF. CDR3 DNA: TGTGCCAGCTCACCAACGGATCAGGGGACAGGCTACACCTTC. Complete variable domain (other parts from reference TRBV18 and TRBJ1-2): NAGVMQNPRHLVRRRGQEARLRCSPMKGHSHVYWYRQLPEEGLKFMVYLQKENIIDESGMPKERFSAEFPKEGPSILRIQQVVRGDSAAYFCASSPTDQGTGYTFGSGTRLTVV.

The chain combines TRBV7-8 with TRBJ2-7, with a possible D match to TRBD1 (5 bases). The CDR3 contains 15 residues. Germline V CDR1 and CDR2: SGHVS, FQNEAQ. The germline V and J ends were trimmed by 3 bases and 3 bases, with 15 bases remaining between them. This CDR3 reads CASSLLSTVNYEQYF. CDR3 coding DNA: TGTGCCAGCAGCTTGCTCTCGACAGTCAACTACGAGCAGTACTTC.

The rearrangement links TRBV7-2 to TRBJ1-2, with D maybe TRBD1 (5 bases). V shed 5 bases and J shed 2 bases, with 12 bases lying between them. Germline assignment: CDR1 SGHTA and CDR2 FQGNSA. The CDR3 loop spans 14 amino acids. DNA of the CDR3: TGTGCCAGCAGCAAAGACAGCGGAAACTATGGCTACACCTTC. Its translation: CASSKDSGNYGYTF.

The J gene is TRBJ1-5, the V gene TRBV28, with 7 nucleotides matching TRBD1. CDR3 length: 15 residues. In germline, CDR1 is MDHEN, CDR2 SYDVKM. V trimming: 5 bases; J trimming: 5 bases; junction bases outside the gene matches: 9. The chain's CDR3 is CASSRRDRVYQPQHF. In DNA form, the CDR3 reads TGTGCCAGCAGTCGGAGAGACAGGGTTTATCAGCCCCAGCATTTT.

This chain uses TRBV10-2 with TRBJ2-5, with D perhaps TRBD1 (6 bases). The germline gives CDR1 WSHSY, CDR2 SAAADI. Trimming shortened V by 6 bases and J by 5 bases, and 16 bases separated the two germline ends. The CDR3 spans 14 residues. CDR3 loop: CASSTGIRKETQYF. CDR3 in DNA: TGCGCCAGCAGCACAGGGATACGAAAGGAGACCCAGTACTTC.

The chain recombines TRBV6-1 with TRBJ1-2; D remains unclear. CDR1 MNHNS and CDR2 SASEGT come from the germline V gene. CDR3 size: 14 residues. V dropped 2 bases and J dropped 1 base, with 8 bases sitting between them. The CDR3, as DNA: TGTGCCAGCAGTGAAAGGGCAGATAACTATGGCTACACCTTC. Its translation: CASSERADNYGYTF.

The CDR3 reads CASSLGGPVWADTQYF. The DNA for the CDR3 is TGTGCCAGCAGTTTGGGGGGGCCTGTATGGGCAGATACGCAGTATTTT. V usage is TRBV6-5 and J usage is TRBJ2-3; weak D call: TRBD2 (7 bases). The CDR3 is 16 amino acids. Germline V gene data show CDR1 as MNHEY and CDR2 as SVGAGI. Trimming shortened V by 4 bases and J by 4 bases, and 18 bases separated the two germline ends.

This chain joins TRBV30 and TRBJ2-7, with a weak D call TRBD1 (5 bases). CDR1 is GTSNPN, CDR2 SVGIG, per germline (reference sequence). The V and J ends lost 4 bases and 3 bases respectively, with 19 bases between them. This CDR3 is built from 15 residues. The CDR3 sequence is CAWKGRQGLRYEQYF. CDR3 nucleotide sequence: TGTGCCTGGAAGGGGCGCCAGGGTCTCCGCTACGAGCAGTACTTC.

In the case of this clone: This sample also contains other DNA sequences that code for the same CDR3. The chain carries TRBV5-1 and TRBJ2-1, with 9 bases matching TRBD2. With V trimmed by 5 bases and J by 1 base, 4 bases remained unmatched. CDR3 length: 15 amino acids. CDR1 and CDR2 (germline): SGHRS, YFSETQ. The CDR3, as DNA: TGCGCCAGCAGTAGTCTAGCGGGATCCTACAATGAGCAGTTCTTC. The encoded protein is CASSSLAGSYNEQFF.

The J gene is TRBJ2-1, the V gene TRBV2; 11 bases are shared with TRBD2. The CDR3 loop spans 13 amino acids. Germline CDR1 reads SNHLY; CDR2 reads FYNNEI. With V trimmed by 6 bases and J by 11 bases, 6 bases remained unmatched. CDR3 in DNA: TGTGCCAGCAGGACTAGCGGGGTTTTAAAGCAGTTCTTC. It codes for CASRTSGVLKQFF.

This chain connects TRBV18 to TRBJ2-5; 11 bases fit TRBD2. This CDR3 comprises 17 residues. Germline CDR1 and CDR2: KGHSH and LQKENI. Germline trimming cut 2 bases from V and 3 bases from J; bases unmatched to any gene: 8. In DNA, the CDR3 is TGTGCCAGCTCACCATTGCTAGCGGGGGGATTGAAAGAGACCCAGTACTTC. It specifies CASSPLLAGGLKETQYF.

The rearrangement uses TRBV2 and TRBJ2-7, with 8 bases identical to TRBD1. CDR3 size: 14 residues. The germline gives CDR1 SNHLY, CDR2 FYNNEI. V shed 6 bases and J 5 bases; nucleotides not matched to a gene: 9. The CDR3 sequence: CASRASDRGHEQYF. Here the CDR3 DNA reads TGTGCCAGCAGGGCGAGCGACAGGGGCCACGAGCAGTACTTC.

In its sample, this clone was seen a few times. This sequence joins TRBV2 and TRBJ1-6; TRBD1 might be the D (5 bases). The CDR3 has 12 amino acids. CDR1 and CDR2 (germline): SNHLY, FYNNEI. V was trimmed by 6 bases and J by 14 bases, leaving 14 bases between them. The CDR3 spells CASRELRESLHF. The CDR3, as DNA: TGTGCCAGCAGGGAGCTCAGGGAATCCCTCCACTTT. Full variable domain (rest looked up from reference TRBV2 and TRBJ1-6): EPEVTQTPSHQVTQMGQEVILRCVPISNHLYFYWYRQILGQKVEFLVSFYNNEISEKSEIFDDQFSVERPDGSNFTLKIRSTKLEDSAMYFCASRELRESLHFGNGTRLTVT.

The rearrangement joins TRBV19 to TRBJ1-2, with TRBD1 as a possible D gene (6 bases). The CDR3 runs to 15 residues. Germline CDR1 LNHDA, CDR2 SQIVND (reference sequence). Deletions cut 4 bases from V and 0 bases from J, with 12 bases between. This CDR3 reads CASSTQQGPNYGYTF. The CDR3 DNA sequence: TGTGCCAGTAGTACCCAACAGGGCCCTAACTATGGCTACACCTTC.